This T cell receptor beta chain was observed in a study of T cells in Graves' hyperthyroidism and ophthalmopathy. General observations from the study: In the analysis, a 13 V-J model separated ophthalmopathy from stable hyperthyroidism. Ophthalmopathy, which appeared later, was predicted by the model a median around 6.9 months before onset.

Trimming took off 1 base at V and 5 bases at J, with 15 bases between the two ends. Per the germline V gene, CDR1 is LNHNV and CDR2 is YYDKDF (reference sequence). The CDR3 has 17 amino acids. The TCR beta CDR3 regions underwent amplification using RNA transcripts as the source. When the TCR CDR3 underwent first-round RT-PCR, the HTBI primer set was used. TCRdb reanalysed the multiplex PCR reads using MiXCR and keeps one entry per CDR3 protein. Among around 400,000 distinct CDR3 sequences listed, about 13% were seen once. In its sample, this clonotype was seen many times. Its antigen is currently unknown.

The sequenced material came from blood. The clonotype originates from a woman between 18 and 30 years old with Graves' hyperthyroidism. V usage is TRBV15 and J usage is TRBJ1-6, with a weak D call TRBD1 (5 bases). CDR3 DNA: TGTGCCACCAGCAGAGCTATAGACAGCCTAAATAATTCACCCCTCCACTTT. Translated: CATSRAIDSLNNSPLHF.